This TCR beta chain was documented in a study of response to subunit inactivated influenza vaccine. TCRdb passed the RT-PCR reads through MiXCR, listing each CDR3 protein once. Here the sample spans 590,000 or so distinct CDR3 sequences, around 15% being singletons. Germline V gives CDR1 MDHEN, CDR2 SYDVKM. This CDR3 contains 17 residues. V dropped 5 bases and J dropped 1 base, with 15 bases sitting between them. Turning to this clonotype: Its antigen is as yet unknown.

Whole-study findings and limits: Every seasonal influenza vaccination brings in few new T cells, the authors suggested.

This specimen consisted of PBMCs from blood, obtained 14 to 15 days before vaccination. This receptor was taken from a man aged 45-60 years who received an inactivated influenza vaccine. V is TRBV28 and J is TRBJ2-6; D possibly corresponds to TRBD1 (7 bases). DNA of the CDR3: TGTGCCAGCAGTCCAGGGGGGATAGCGTCTGGGGCCAACGTCCTGACTTTC. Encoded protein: CASSPGGIASGANVLTF.